This T cell receptor (beta chain) was captured by sequencing in a study of early T cells in non-severe SARS-CoV-2 infection. Study-wide background: The authors sequenced bulk RNA from unsorted whole blood, leaving chains unpaired. Study results and caveats: VDJdb matching, biased toward anti-spike CD8 responses, missed private and CD4 specificities.

Each cDNA molecule carried a unique molecular identifier. TCRdb re-derived calls from the 5' RACE reads in MiXCR, one entry per CDR3 protein. Found here are 20,000 to 25,000 distinct CDR3 sequences, around 4.8% of them singletons; the top ten hold over 6.5%. This CDR3 region has 16 residues. Germline V gene sequence: CDR1 SGHAT, CDR2 FQNNGV. Trimming left V 5 bases short and J 3 bases short, with 17 bases between. This clonotype was found many times. Its antigen is unidentified. The TCR sequence derives from an adult who was a healthcare worker with PCR-confirmed SARS-CoV-2 infection or an uninfected control (not recorded which). The gene calls are TRBV11-2 and TRBJ2-1; D possibly uses TRBD1 or TRBD2 (5 bases each). Sequenced sample: whole blood. The CDR3 nucleotides read TGTGCCAGCAGCCCGCGTCTAGGAGGACACTACAATGAGCAGTTCTTC. Its translation: CASSPRLGGHYNEQFF.